These 9 T cell receptor beta chains were sequenced from one sample in a study of blood T cell repertoires in COVID-19. Method: immunoSEQ multiplex PCR; TCRdb's copy keeps in-frame clones and lacks some. This table holds approximately 190,000 clones, over 70% found once. The sample was peripheral blood. The receptor source for this set is a man in his sixties with acute or convalescent COVID-19.

V is TRBV6-1 and J is TRBJ1-5; possible D gene TRBD1, 6 bases. Trimming removed 2 bases at V and 1 base at J, with 18 bases between. The CDR3 runs 18 residues. From germline, CDR1 is MNHNS and CDR2 SASEGT. The CDR3 sequence: CASSERRWGPPSNQPQHF. CDR3 bases: TGTGCCAGCAGTGAACGTAGGTGGGGGCCCCCAAGCAATCAGCCCCAGCATTTT.

J is TRBJ2-1 and V is TRBV5-1, with TRBD2 matching over 14 bases. The ends lost 2 bases at V and 8 bases at J; junction bases unmatched: 12. Germline loops: CDR1 SGHRS, CDR2 YFSETQ. This CDR3 comprises 18 residues. CDR3 in amino acids: CASSFPTSGRATGDEQFF. The CDR3 bases are TGCGCCAGCAGCTTCCCGACTAGCGGGAGGGCCACCGGCGATGAGCAGTTCTTC.

This clone was recorded once. V gene TRBV3-1 (or the pseudogene TRBV3-2) combines with J gene TRBJ1-1; 9 positions agree with TRBD1. The CDR3 is 15 residues long. V lost 0 bases, J lost 3 bases, and 2 bases stayed unmatched. The germline gives CDR1 LGHDT, CDR2 YNNKEL (reference sequence). The CDR3 here is CASSQDGTGYTEAFF. As DNA, the CDR3 is TGTGCCAGCAGCCAAGACGGGACAGGGTACACTGAAGCTTTCTTT.

The chain combines TRBV3-1 (or the pseudogene TRBV3-2) with TRBJ2-7; D unresolved. The CDR3 contains 15 residues. The V end lost 1 base, the J end lost 0 bases, and 10 bases lay between the germline ends. Per the germline V gene, CDR1 is LGHDT and CDR2 is YNNKEL (reference sequence). This CDR3 is CASSQAHRGSYEQYF. DNA of the CDR3: TGTGCCAGCAGCCAAGCACACCGCGGCTCCTACGAGCAGTACTTC.

This clone was seen only once. The J gene is TRBJ2-3, the V gene TRBV28; TRBD1 might be the D (6 bases). V was shortened by 4 bases and J by 2 bases, with 25 bases between the two germline ends. Germline V CDR1 and CDR2: MDHEN, SYDVKM. The CDR3 runs to 19 residues. CDR3 protein: CASSSRWSRGHLTTDTQYF. CDR3 bases: TGTGCCAGCAGTTCCCGCTGGTCGAGGGGACACCTCACCACAGATACGCAGTATTTT.

This chain uses TRBV2 with TRBJ1-2; no clear D gene. The CDR3 has 13 residues. Trimming stripped 1 base from V and 7 bases from J, with 10 bases between. Germline CDR1 and CDR2: SNHLY and FYNNEI. In DNA, the CDR3 is TGTGCCAGCAGTGAAGGGAGGGAGCGTGGCTACACCTTC. This encodes CASSEGRERGYTF.

The V gene is TRBV3-1 (or the pseudogene TRBV3-2), the J gene TRBJ1-4; TRBD1 is a possible D gene (5 bases). The V end lost 2 bases, the J end lost 3 bases, and 10 bases lay between the germline ends. CDR1 and CDR2 from the germline V gene are LGHDT and YNNKEL (reference sequence). The CDR3 is made up of 15 amino acids. Here the CDR3 reads CASSQMAGPNEKLFF. The CDR3 coding sequence is TGTGCCAGCAGCCAAATGGCAGGGCCTAATGAAAAACTGTTTTTT.

V and J are TRBV19 and TRBJ2-5; no clear D. The V gene's germline CDR1 is LNHDA and CDR2 SQIVND (reference sequence). The CDR3 contains 13 residues. The ends were cut back, 4 bases at V and 2 bases at J, with 8 bases in the middle. The CDR3 DNA is TGTGCCAGTAGTACCGACGGGCAAGAGACCCAGTACTTC. Its protein is CASSTDGQETQYF. Full variable domain (remainder filled in from reference TRBV19 and TRBJ2-5): DGGITQSPKYLFRKEGQNVTLSCEQNLNHDAMYWYRQDPGQGLRLIYYSQIVNDFQKGDIAEGYSVSREKKESFPLTVTSAQKNPTAFYLCASSTDGQETQYFGPGTRLLVL.

J is TRBJ2-1 and V is TRBV5-1, with 8 bases aligning to TRBD2. Per germline, CDR1 SGHRS and CDR2 YFSETQ. Trimming at V came to 1 base and at J to 3 bases, leaving 0 bases not matched to a gene. The length of the CDR3 is 14 residues. CDR3 loop: CASSLSGSYNEQFF. In nucleotides, the CDR3 is TGCGCCAGCAGCTTGAGCGGGAGCTACAATGAGCAGTTCTTC.